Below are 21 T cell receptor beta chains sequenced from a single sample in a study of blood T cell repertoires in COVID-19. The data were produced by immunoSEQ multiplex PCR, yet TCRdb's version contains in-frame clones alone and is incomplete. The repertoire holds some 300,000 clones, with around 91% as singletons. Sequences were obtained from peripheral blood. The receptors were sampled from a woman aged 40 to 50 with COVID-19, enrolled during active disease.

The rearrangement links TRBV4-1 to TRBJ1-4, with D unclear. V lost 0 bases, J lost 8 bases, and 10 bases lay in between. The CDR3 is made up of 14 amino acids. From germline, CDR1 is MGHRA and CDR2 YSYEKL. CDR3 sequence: CASSQDNTLEKLFF. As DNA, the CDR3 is TGCGCCAGCAGCCAAGATAACACCTTGGAAAAACTGTTTTTT.

For the CDR3, the DNA is TGTGCCAGCAGCCGATGGACAGACACCTATGGCTACACCTTC. Encoded protein: CASSRWTDTYGYTF. The rearrangement joins TRBV7-9 to TRBJ1-2; the D gene is possibly TRBD1 (6 bases). This CDR3 is 14 amino acids long. Germline-derived CDR1 and CDR2 are SEHNR and FQNEAQ (reference sequence). Trimming left V 5 bases short and J 4 bases short, with 14 bases between.

CDR3 nucleotide sequence: TGCAGCGTTGAATGGGGACAGGGGAGAAACTACGAGCAGTACTTC. Residues: CSVEWGQGRNYEQYF. V is TRBV29-1 and J is TRBJ2-7; 10 bases map to TRBD1. This CDR3 spans 15 amino acids. Germline V gene data show CDR1 as SQVTM and CDR2 as ANQGSEA. Germline trimming cut 2 bases from V and 3 bases from J; bases unmatched to any gene: 7.

The CDR3 coding sequence is TGTGCCATCAGTGGTTTAGCGGGTTCCTACGAGCAGTACTTC. Its protein product is CAISGLAGSYEQYF. The J gene is TRBJ2-7, the V gene TRBV10-3, with TRBD2 identical over 7 bases. CDR1 and CDR2 from the germline V gene are ENHRY and SYGVKD. J lost 1 base, V lost 4 bases, and 4 bases had no gene match. CDR3 size: 14 residues.

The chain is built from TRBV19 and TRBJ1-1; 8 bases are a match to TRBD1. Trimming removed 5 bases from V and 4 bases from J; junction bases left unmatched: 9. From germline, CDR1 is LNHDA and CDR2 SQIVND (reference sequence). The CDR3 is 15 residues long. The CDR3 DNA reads TGTGCCAGTAGTGTCTTCCAGGGGGCCGGCACTGAAGCTTTCTTT. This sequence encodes CASSVFQGAGTEAFF.

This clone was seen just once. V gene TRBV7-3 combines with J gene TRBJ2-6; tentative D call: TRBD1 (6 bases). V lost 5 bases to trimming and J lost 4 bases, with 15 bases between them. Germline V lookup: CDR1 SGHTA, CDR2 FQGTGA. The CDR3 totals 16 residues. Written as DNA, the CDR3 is TGTGCCAGCAGCCCCGACGCCGGGACAGGGGCCAACGTCCTGACTTTC. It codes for CASSPDAGTGANVLTF.

The CDR3 spells CASSYDGTSENYEQYF. The CDR3 region has the DNA TGTGCCAGCAGCTACGACGGGACTAGCGAGAACTACGAGCAGTACTTC. The chain joins TRBV7-2 to TRBJ2-7; 10 bases fit TRBD2. This CDR3 has 16 residues. V shed 4 bases, J shed 3 bases, and the junction held 9 bases outside the gene matches. Looked up from germline, CDR1 is SGHTA and CDR2 is FQGNSA.

For the CDR3, the DNA is TGTGCCAGTATGTCCGTTGGCAGGGGAGGGTATGGCTACACCTTC. This codes for CASMSVGRGGYGYTF. The rearrangement joins TRBV19 to TRBJ1-2, with D possibly being TRBD1 (6 bases). V shed 7 bases and J shed 5 bases, with 20 bases lying between them. Germline V gives CDR1 LNHDA, CDR2 SQIVND (reference sequence). The CDR3 contains 15 residues.

CDR3 residues: CASSTRTVSSYEQYF. CDR3 in DNA: TGTGCCAGCAGCACCCGGACAGTTAGCTCCTACGAGCAGTACTTC. The rearrangement uses TRBV7-2 and TRBJ2-7; possible D gene TRBD1, 6 bases. CDR1 SGHTA and CDR2 FQGNSA come from the germline V gene. The CDR3 is 15 residues long. The germline V and J ends were trimmed by 5 bases and 0 bases, with 14 bases remaining between them.

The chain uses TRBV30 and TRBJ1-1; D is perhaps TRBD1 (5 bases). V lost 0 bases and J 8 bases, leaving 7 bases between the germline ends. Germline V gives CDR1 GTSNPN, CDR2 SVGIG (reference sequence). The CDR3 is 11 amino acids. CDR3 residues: CAWSVQVEAFF. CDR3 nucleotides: TGTGCCTGGAGTGTACAGGTAGAAGCTTTCTTT. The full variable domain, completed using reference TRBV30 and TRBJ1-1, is SQTIHQWPATLVQPVGSPLSLECTVEGTSNPNLYWYRQAAGRGLQLLFYSVGIGQISSEVPQNLSASRPQDRQFILSSKKLLLSDSGFYLCAWSVQVEAFFGQGTRLTVV.

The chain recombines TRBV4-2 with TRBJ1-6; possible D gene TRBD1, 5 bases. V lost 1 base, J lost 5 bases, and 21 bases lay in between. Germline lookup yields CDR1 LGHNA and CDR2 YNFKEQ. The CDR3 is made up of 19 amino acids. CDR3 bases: TGTGCCAGCAGCCAAGCAACCTCCTGGGTCCAAGGGGATAATTCACCCCTCCACTTT. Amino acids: CASSQATSWVQGDNSPLHF.

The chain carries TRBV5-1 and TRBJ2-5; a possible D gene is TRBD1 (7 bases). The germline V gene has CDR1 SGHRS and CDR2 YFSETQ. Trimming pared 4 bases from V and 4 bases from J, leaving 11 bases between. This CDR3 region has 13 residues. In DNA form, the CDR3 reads TGCGCCAGCAGCCCCCAGGGGGGAGAGACCCAGTACTTC. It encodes CASSPQGGETQYF.

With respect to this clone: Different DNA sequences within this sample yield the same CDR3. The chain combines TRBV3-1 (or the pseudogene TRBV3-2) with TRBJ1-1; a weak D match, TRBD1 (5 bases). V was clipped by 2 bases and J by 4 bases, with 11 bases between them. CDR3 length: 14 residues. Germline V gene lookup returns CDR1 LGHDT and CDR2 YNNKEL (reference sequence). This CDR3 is CASSQPGGGTEAFF. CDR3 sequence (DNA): TGTGCCAGCAGCCAACCGGGGGGGGGCACTGAAGCTTTCTTT.

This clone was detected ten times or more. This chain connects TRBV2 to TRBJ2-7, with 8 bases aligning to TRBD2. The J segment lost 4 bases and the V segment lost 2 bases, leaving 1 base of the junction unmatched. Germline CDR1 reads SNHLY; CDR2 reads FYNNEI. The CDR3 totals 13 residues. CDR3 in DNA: TGTGCCAGCAGTGAACTAGCGGGTTACGAGCAGTACTTC. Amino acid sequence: CASSELAGYEQYF.

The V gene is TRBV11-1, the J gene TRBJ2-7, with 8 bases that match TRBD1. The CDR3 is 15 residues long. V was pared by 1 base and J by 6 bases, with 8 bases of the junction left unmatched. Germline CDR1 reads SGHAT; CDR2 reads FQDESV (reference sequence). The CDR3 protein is CASSLEGTGGSEQYF. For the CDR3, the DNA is TGTGCCAGCAGCTTAGAAGGGACAGGCGGATCCGAGCAGTACTTC. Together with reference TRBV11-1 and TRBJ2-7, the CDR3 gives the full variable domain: EAEVAQSPRYKITEKSQAVAFWCDPISGHATLYWYRQILGQGPELLVQFQDESVVDDSQLPKDRFSAERLKGVDSTLKIQPAELGDSAMYLCASSLEGTGGSEQYFGPGTRLTVT.

The CDR3 nucleotides are TGTGCCAGTAGTATAGGGGCAGCTTATAGCAATCAGCCCCAGCATTTT. Protein sequence: CASSIGAAYSNQPQHF. The V gene is TRBV19, the J gene TRBJ1-5; D is ambiguous. Between the trimmed V and J ends, which lost 1 base and 0 bases, there was a span of 10 bases. Germline lookup yields CDR1 LNHDA and CDR2 SQIVND (reference sequence). The CDR3 extends over 16 amino acids.

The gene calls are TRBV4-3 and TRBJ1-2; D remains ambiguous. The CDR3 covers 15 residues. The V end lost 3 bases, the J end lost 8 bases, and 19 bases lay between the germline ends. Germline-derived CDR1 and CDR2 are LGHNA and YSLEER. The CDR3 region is CASSQARVQTRGYTF. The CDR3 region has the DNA TGCGCCAGCAGCCAGGCCCGGGTGCAGACGAGGGGCTACACCTTC.

This CDR3 is CASSPATVVGEQFF. For the CDR3, the DNA is TGTGCCAGCTCACCTGCAACAGTGGTCGGTGAGCAGTTCTTC. V gene TRBV18 combines with J gene TRBJ2-1; D remains unclear. V was cut by 3 bases and J by 9 bases, with 15 bases left in between. The CDR3 loop spans 14 amino acids. CDR1 is KGHSH, CDR2 LQKENI, per germline.

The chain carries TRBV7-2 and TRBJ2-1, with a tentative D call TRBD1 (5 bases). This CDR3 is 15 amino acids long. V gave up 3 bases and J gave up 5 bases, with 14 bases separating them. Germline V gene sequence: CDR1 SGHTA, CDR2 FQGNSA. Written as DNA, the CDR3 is TGTGCCAGCAGCTTGACACAGACAGCCGACAATGAGCAGTTCTTC. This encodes CASSLTQTADNEQFF.

CDR3 in DNA: TGCAGTGCTAGTAAGCTGGAGACCCAGTACTTC. It yields the protein CSASKLETQYF. The chain links TRBV20-1 to TRBJ2-5; D is unresolved. V gave up 3 bases and J gave up 5 bases, with 7 bases separating them. Germline V lookup: CDR1 DFQATT, CDR2 SNEGSKA (reference sequence). The CDR3 contains 11 residues.

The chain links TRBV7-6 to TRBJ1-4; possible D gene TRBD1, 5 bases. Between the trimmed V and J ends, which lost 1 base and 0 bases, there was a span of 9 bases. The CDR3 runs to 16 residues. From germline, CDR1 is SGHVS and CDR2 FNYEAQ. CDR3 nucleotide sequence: TGTGCCAGCAGCTTAGTTCAGGGTTCAACTAATGAAAAACTGTTTTTT. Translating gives CASSLVQGSTNEKLFF.